Listed below are T cell receptor beta chains from one sample, sequenced in a study of shared clonotypes between healthy human individuals. Only in-frame clones appear in the TCRdb table, and some are missing; sequencing was by immunoSEQ multiplex PCR. Counted here are about 2,100,000 clones, under 95% occurring once; the ten biggest clones make up 1.5% to 2%. Sequenced material: naive CD8+ T cells from PBMCs. The origin of the receptors is a man between 18 and 29 years old in good health. Some clones in this sample may be carry-over from other donors' samples. Each CDR3 is given with its conserved first and last residue. Fields, in order: clone size, J gene, D gene, V gene, CDR3 protein, CDR3 DNA. The D gene is left open where the match is weak. The size entry is marked missing in some rows and otherwise reads once, few, many or a size class.

clone size: NA; J gene: TRBJ2-4; D gene: TRBD1; V gene: TRBV7-9; CDR3 protein: CASSAGDRWVDF; CDR3 DNA: TGTGCCAGCAGCGCCGGGGACAGGTGGGTGGACTTC
clone size: NA; J gene: TRBJ2-5; D gene: TRBD2; V gene: TRBV5-6; CDR3 protein: CASSWLAGGLVGETQYF; CDR3 DNA: TGTGCCAGCAGCTGGCTAGCGGGAGGGTTGGTCGGTGAGACCCAGTACTTC
clone size: NA; J gene: TRBJ2-2; D gene: TRBD1; V gene: TRBV2; CDR3 protein: CASCPWTGVTGELFF; CDR3 DNA: TGTGCCAGCTGTCCTTGGACAGGGGTGACCGGGGAGCTGTTTTTT
clone size: NA; J gene: TRBJ1-5; D gene: TRBD1; V gene: TRBV19; CDR3 protein: CASSIDGQTGNQPQHF; CDR3 DNA: TGTGCCAGTAGTATAGACGGCCAGACAGGGAATCAGCCCCAGCATTTT
clone size: NA; J gene: TRBJ2-7; D gene: TRBD2; V gene: TRBV28; CDR3 protein: CASSRPSGPSSYEQYF; CDR3 DNA: TGTGCCAGCAGTCGTCCTAGCGGGCCCAGCTCCTACGAGCAGTACTTC
clone size: NA; J gene: TRBJ2-1; D gene: TRBD2; V gene: TRBV9; CDR3 protein: CASSGTSGSSYNEQFF; CDR3 DNA: TGTGCCAGCTCCGGGACTAGCGGGAGCTCCTACAATGAGCAGTTCTTC
clone size: NA; J gene: TRBJ2-7; D gene: NA; V gene: TRBV27; CDR3 protein: CASSPLLSPYEQYF; CDR3 DNA: TGTGCCAGCAGTCCCCTCCTATCGCCCTACGAGCAGTACTTC
clone size: NA; J gene: TRBJ1-2; D gene: NA; V gene: TRBV10-3; CDR3 protein: CAISEPVTVNNYGYTF; CDR3 DNA: TGTGCCATCAGTGAGCCTGTGACAGTGAACAACTATGGCTACACCTTC
clone size: NA; J gene: TRBJ2-3; D gene: NA; V gene: TRBV21-1; CDR3 protein: CASIDPSGRESDTQYF; CDR3 DNA: TGTGCCAGCATAGACCCTAGCGGGAGGGAGTCAGATACGCAGTATTTT
clone size: once; J gene: TRBJ1-2; D gene: NA; V gene: TRBV11-2; CDR3 protein: CASSFSANYGYTF; CDR3 DNA: TGTGCCAGCAGCTTCTCAGCTAACTATGGCTACACCTTC
clone size: NA; J gene: TRBJ2-7; D gene: TRBD1; V gene: TRBV25-1; CDR3 protein: CASSPRQGASYEQYF; CDR3 DNA: TGTGCCAGCAGTCCCCGACAGGGGGCCTCCTACGAGCAGTACTTC
clone size: NA; J gene: TRBJ2-1; D gene: TRBD2; V gene: TRBV7-8; CDR3 protein: CASSFLAGAPNEQFF; CDR3 DNA: TGTGCCAGCAGCTTTCTAGCGGGGGCCCCCAATGAGCAGTTCTTC
clone size: NA; J gene: TRBJ1-1; D gene: NA; V gene: TRBV29-1; CDR3 protein: CSVLTFKVQGKGTEAFF; CDR3 DNA: TGCAGCGTCCTAACTTTCAAGGTACAGGGCAAGGGCACTGAAGCTTTCTTT
clone size: NA; J gene: TRBJ1-4; D gene: NA; V gene: TRBV9; CDR3 protein: CASSAGSEGKNEKLFF; CDR3 DNA: TGTGCCAGCAGCGCCGGAAGTGAGGGGAAGAATGAAAAACTGTTTTTT
clone size: NA; J gene: TRBJ2-5; D gene: NA; V gene: TRBV5-8; CDR3 protein: CASSLAWTEWETQYF; CDR3 DNA: TGTGCCAGCAGCTTGGCCTGGACCGAGTGGGAGACCCAGTACTTC
clone size: NA; J gene: TRBJ2-7; D gene: NA; V gene: TRBV7-2; CDR3 protein: CASSSRDGTYEQYF; CDR3 DNA: TGTGCCAGCAGCTCCCGGGACGGGACCTACGAGCAGTACTTC
clone size: NA; J gene: TRBJ2-7; D gene: NA; V gene: TRBV6-5; CDR3 protein: CASGWYEQYF; CDR3 DNA: TGTGCCAGCGGCTGGTACGAGCAGTACTTC
clone size: NA; J gene: TRBJ2-3; D gene: NA; V gene: TRBV9; CDR3 protein: CASSVERHGTDTQYF; CDR3 DNA: TGTGCCAGCAGCGTAGAGCGGCACGGCACAGATACGCAGTATTTT
clone size: NA; J gene: TRBJ1-2; D gene: NA; V gene: TRBV6-5; CDR3 protein: CASSYSEVGGYTF; CDR3 DNA: TGTGCCAGCAGTTACTCTGAGGTGGGCGGCTACACCTTC
clone size: NA; J gene: TRBJ1-2; D gene: TRBD1; V gene: TRBV28; CDR3 protein: CASNSPVPGQTYGYTF; CDR3 DNA: TGTGCCAGCAACTCACCGGTACCGGGACAGACTTATGGCTACACCTTC
clone size: NA; J gene: TRBJ1-1; D gene: NA; V gene: TRBV6-5; CDR3 protein: CASRIGVGLGSEAFF; CDR3 DNA: TGTGCCAGCAGGATCGGGGTAGGGCTTGGGTCTGAAGCTTTCTTT
clone size: NA; J gene: TRBJ2-7; D gene: TRBD1; V gene: TRBV9; CDR3 protein: CASSVGTGFSYEQYF; CDR3 DNA: TGTGCCAGCAGCGTAGGGACAGGTTTTTCCTACGAGCAGTACTTC
clone size: NA; J gene: TRBJ2-7; D gene: NA; V gene: TRBV11-2; CDR3 protein: CASSLSSGSSYEQYF; CDR3 DNA: TGTGCCAGCAGCTTATCAAGCGGAAGCTCCTACGAGCAGTACTTC
clone size: NA; J gene: TRBJ2-5; D gene: TRBD2; V gene: TRBV29-1; CDR3 protein: CSVEGTSFIRETQYF; CDR3 DNA: TGCAGCGTTGAAGGGACTAGCTTTATCAGGGAGACCCAGTACTTC
clone size: NA; J gene: TRBJ2-1; D gene: NA; V gene: TRBV11-2; CDR3 protein: CASSLRLDRYNEQFF; CDR3 DNA: TGTGCCAGCAGCTTACGCCTGGACAGATACAATGAGCAGTTCTTC
clone size: NA; J gene: TRBJ1-2; D gene: NA; V gene: TRBV7-2; CDR3 protein: CASSSRERLNYGYTF; CDR3 DNA: TGTGCCAGCAGCTCCCGGGAGAGACTTAACTATGGCTACACCTTC